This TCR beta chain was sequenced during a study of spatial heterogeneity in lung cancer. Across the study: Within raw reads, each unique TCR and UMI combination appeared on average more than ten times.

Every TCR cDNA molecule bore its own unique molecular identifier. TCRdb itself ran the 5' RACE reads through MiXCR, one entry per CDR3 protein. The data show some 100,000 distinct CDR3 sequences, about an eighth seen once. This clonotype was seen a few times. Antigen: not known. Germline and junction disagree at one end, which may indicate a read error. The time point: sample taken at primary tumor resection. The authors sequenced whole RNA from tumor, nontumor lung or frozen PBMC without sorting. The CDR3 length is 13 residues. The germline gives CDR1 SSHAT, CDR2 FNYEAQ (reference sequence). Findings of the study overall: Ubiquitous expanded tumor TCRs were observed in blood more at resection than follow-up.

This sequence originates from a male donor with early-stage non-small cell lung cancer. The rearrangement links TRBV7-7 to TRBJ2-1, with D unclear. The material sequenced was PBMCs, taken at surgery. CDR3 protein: CASSLDLDGEQFF. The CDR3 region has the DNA TGTGCTAGCAGCTTAGACCTAGATGGTGAGCAGTTCTTC.